The T cell receptor beta chain described here comes from a study of identical twins. TCRdb itself ran the 5' RACE reads through MiXCR, one entry per CDR3 protein. Among roughly 630,000 distinct CDR3 sequences listed, about 7.6% were seen once. Germline assignment: CDR1 KGHSH and CDR2 LQKENI. The CDR3 consists of 14 residues. V dropped 6 bases and J dropped 7 bases, with 16 bases sitting between them. Healthy Caucasian individuals made up all the donors. This clonotype was detected a few times. The antigen is undetermined. Findings and caveats of the study: Analyses of zero insertions could be partly confounded by invariant MAIT and iNKT cells.

A further study also used this sample, focusing on yellow fever vaccine responses in identical twins.

What was sequenced was PBMCs. V and J are TRBV18 and TRBJ2-1; D is possibly TRBD2 (5 bases). The receptor's source is a woman between 18 and 29 years old in good health. CDR3 loop: CASSLRTGMNEQFF. For the CDR3, the DNA is TGTGCCAGCTCCCTGAGGACGGGGATGAATGAGCAGTTCTTC. The variable domain in full, completed from reference TRBV18 and TRBJ2-1, reads NAGVMQNPRHLVRRRGQEARLRCSPMKGHSHVYWYRQLPEEGLKFMVYLQKENIIDESGMPKERFSAEFPKEGPSILRIQQVVRGDSAAYFCASSLRTGMNEQFFGPGTRLTVL.